The 25 T cell receptor beta chains given below trace back to one sample, sequenced in a study of cytomegalovirus exposure and HLA in healthy donors. Researchers ran the PCR with 60 Vbeta and 13 Jbeta primers. Here immunoSEQ multiplex PCR was the method, and the copy in TCRdb shows in-frame clones only, minus some. This table has about 140,000 clones, roughly 85% appearing once. Material: PBMCs. These receptors were collected from a man between 35 and 55 years old in good health and CMV-seronegative.

The V call is TRBV29-1, the J call TRBJ2-2; a possible D gene is TRBD2 (6 bases). Germline-derived CDR1 and CDR2 are SQVTM and ANQGSEA. The CDR3 totals 15 residues. Trimming took off 2 bases at V and 1 base at J, with 11 bases between the two ends. CDR3 amino acids: CSVESSAQNTGELFF. The CDR3, as DNA: TGCAGCGTTGAATCTAGCGCTCAGAACACCGGGGAGCTGTTTTTT.

This clone was picked up a small number of times. This chain joins TRBV7-9 and TRBJ1-4, with D hard to call. This CDR3 has 16 amino acids. CDR1 is SEHNR, CDR2 FQNEAQ, per germline (reference sequence). The V gene lost 5 bases and the J gene lost 0 bases, with 13 bases spanning the gap. Here the CDR3 DNA reads TGTGCCAGCAGCGCGACGGGTGGTTCAACTAATGAAAAACTGTTTTTT. Its translation is CASSATGGSTNEKLFF. The variable domain in full, with the rest retrieved from reference TRBV7-9 and TRBJ1-4, is DTGVSQNPRHKITKRGQNVTFRCDPISEHNRLYWYRQTLGQGPEFLTYFQNEAQLEKSRLLSDRFSAERPKGSFSTLEIQRTEQGDSAMYLCASSATGGSTNEKLFFGSGTQLSVL.

This chain connects TRBV2 to TRBJ2-5; 7 nucleotides match TRBD2. V lost 7 bases and J lost 5; bases outside the gene matches: 19. Germline lookup yields CDR1 SNHLY and CDR2 FYNNEI. CDR3 length: 17 residues. The CDR3 sequence: CASTPWDLAVNEETQYF. CDR3 sequence (DNA): TGTGCCAGCACCCCCTGGGATCTAGCGGTTAATGAGGAGACCCAGTACTTC.

This clone occurred once. This chain connects TRBV29-1 to TRBJ1-1; weak D call: TRBD1 (6 bases). V gave up 3 bases and J gave up 1 base, with 12 bases separating them. There are 14 residues in the CDR3. The germline gives CDR1 SQVTM, CDR2 ANQGSEA. In nucleotides, the CDR3 is TGCAGCGTTGATGCGGGGGCAGGGAACACTGAAGCTTTCTTT. It translates to CSVDAGAGNTEAFF.

A few counts support this clone. J is TRBJ1-5 and V is TRBV19; possible D gene TRBD1, 6 bases. V lost 10 bases, J lost 3 bases, and 10 bases lay in between. The V gene's germline CDR1 is LNHDA and CDR2 SQIVND (reference sequence). This CDR3 spans 12 amino acids. The CDR3 DNA sequence: TGTGCCACCAACAGGGACAATCAGCCCCAGCATTTT. Translated: CATNRDNQPQHF.

The chain joins TRBV15 to TRBJ1-6; 7 nucleotides match TRBD1. There are 13 residues in the CDR3. V shed 8 bases, J shed 9 bases, and the junction held 7 bases outside the gene matches. CDR1 LNHNV and CDR2 YYDKDF come from the germline V gene (reference sequence). CDR3 loop: CATQAGGSSPLHF. The DNA for the CDR3 is TGTGCCACCCAGGCAGGGGGGTCTTCACCCCTCCACTTT. Filled out from reference TRBV15 and TRBJ1-6, the complete variable domain reads DAMVIQNPRYQVTQFGKPVTLSCSQTLNHNVMYWYQQKSSQAPKLLFHYYDKDFNNEADTPDNFQSRRPNTSFCFLDIRSPGLGDTAMYLCATQAGGSSPLHFGNGTRLTVT.

V is TRBV2 and J is TRBJ2-1; D unresolved. The CDR3 runs 12 residues. Per germline, CDR1 SNHLY and CDR2 FYNNEI. The germline V and J ends were trimmed by 8 bases and 5 bases, with 10 bases remaining between them. For the CDR3, the DNA is TGTGCCAGCTGGCAGGCCGACAATGAGCAGTTCTTC. Amino acid sequence: CASWQADNEQFF.

The chain couples TRBV19 to TRBJ2-4; 7 bases line up with TRBD2. From germline, CDR1 is LNHDA and CDR2 SQIVND (reference sequence). This CDR3 region has 14 residues. The V and J ends lost 1 base and 3 bases, in that order; junction bases with no gene match: 0. The DNA of the CDR3 is TGTGCCAGTAGTATAGGGGGGGGCAAAAACATTCAGTACTTC. It specifies CASSIGGGKNIQYF.

The chain is built from TRBV7-2 and TRBJ1-2; possible D gene TRBD1, 6 bases. V dropped 4 bases and J dropped 5 bases, with 17 bases sitting between them. This CDR3 has 15 residues. Germline CDR1 reads SGHTA; CDR2 reads FQGNSA. CDR3 residues: CASSSEGGPRYGYTF. CDR3 coding DNA: TGTGCCAGCAGCTCCGAGGGGGGGCCGAGGTATGGCTACACCTTC.

The chain is built from TRBV10-3 and TRBJ1-1, with 8 nucleotides matching TRBD1. This CDR3 has 12 residues. V shed 10 bases, J shed 5 bases, and the junction held 6 bases outside the gene matches. The germline V gene has CDR1 ENHRY and CDR2 SYGVKD. CDR3 sequence (DNA): TGTGCCACCGGACAGGGCACGACTGAAGCTTTCTTT. The encoded protein is CATGQGTTEAFF.

The chain links TRBV9 to TRBJ2-1, with a weak D call TRBD2 (6 bases). V dropped 0 bases and J dropped 6 bases, with 16 bases sitting between them. The germline V gene encodes CDR1 SGDLS and CDR2 YYNGEE. The length of the CDR3 is 16 residues. CDR3 sequence reads: CASSVVGLGGVNEQFF. The DNA for the CDR3 is TGTGCCAGCAGCGTAGTAGGACTCGGGGGAGTCAATGAGCAGTTCTTC. Filled out from reference TRBV9 and TRBJ2-1, the complete variable domain reads DSGVTQTPKHLITATGQRVTLRCSPRSGDLSVYWYQQSLDQGLQFLIQYYNGEERAKGNILERFSAQQFPDLHSELNLSSLELGDSALYFCASSVVGLGGVNEQFFGPGTRLTVL.

The chain is built from TRBV9 and TRBJ2-5; 7 bases fit TRBD1. Germline CDR1 SGDLS, CDR2 YYNGEE. This CDR3 contains 14 residues. V lost 3 bases to trimming and J lost 4 bases; unmatched junction nucleotides: 6. DNA for the CDR3: TGTGCCAGCAGCGCAGAGGGGGCAGGAGAGACCCAGTACTTC. Protein: CASSAEGAGETQYF.

This sequence joins TRBV30 and TRBJ1-5; D is unclear. The CDR3 spans 14 residues. Trimming took off 0 bases at V and 5 bases at J, with 11 bases between the two ends. Germline V lookup: CDR1 GTSNPN, CDR2 SVGIG (reference sequence). The CDR3 reads CAWSVLGGDQPQHF. The CDR3 coding sequence is TGTGCCTGGAGTGTACTTGGCGGGGATCAGCCCCAGCATTTT.

The rearrangement joins TRBV10-2 to TRBJ2-5; a possible D gene is TRBD2 (5 bases). Trimming took off 4 bases at V and 1 base at J, with 16 bases between the two ends. This CDR3 has 16 amino acids. In germline, CDR1 is WSHSY, CDR2 SAAADI. This chain's CDR3 is CASSGLGRGSQETQYF. The CDR3 DNA reads TGCGCCAGCAGTGGATTGGGCAGAGGGAGCCAAGAGACCCAGTACTTC.

The chain couples TRBV18 to TRBJ1-3, with D possibly being TRBD1 (5 bases). Per the germline V gene, CDR1 is KGHSH and CDR2 is LQKENI. CDR3 length equals 15 residues. V was clipped by 1 base and J by 2 bases, with 9 bases between them. The CDR3 DNA is TGTGCCAGCTCACCACAAGGGGTAACTGGAAACACCATATATTTT. Its translation: CASSPQGVTGNTIYF. The whole variable domain, filled in from reference TRBV18 and TRBJ1-3, reads NAGVMQNPRHLVRRRGQEARLRCSPMKGHSHVYWYRQLPEEGLKFMVYLQKENIIDESGMPKERFSAEFPKEGPSILRIQQVVRGDSAAYFCASSPQGVTGNTIYFGEGSWLTVV.

The chain is built from TRBV12-5 and TRBJ2-7; 7 bases align to TRBD2. The CDR3 extends over 15 amino acids. Germline CDR1 reads LGHNT; CDR2 reads FRNRAP. V was pared by 7 bases and J by 4 bases, with 13 bases of the junction left unmatched. CDR3 sequence (DNA): TGTGCTAGTGCTTTCTATAGCGGGCCTTTGTACGAGCAGTACTTC. Protein product: CASAFYSGPLYEQYF.

The chain joins TRBV7-6 to TRBJ2-3; 13 nucleotides line up with TRBD2. This CDR3 spans 16 amino acids. With 6 bases clipped from V and 3 bases from J, the junction kept 6 bases outside the gene matches. The germline gives CDR1 SGHVS, CDR2 FNYEAQ. CDR3 protein: CASRTGLAGATDTQYF. The CDR3 DNA is TGTGCCAGCAGGACCGGACTAGCGGGGGCGACAGATACGCAGTATTTT. The complete variable domain, with remaining parts taken from reference TRBV7-6 and TRBJ2-3, reads GAGVSQSPRYKVTKRGQDVALRCDPISGHVSLYWYRQALGQGPEFLTYFNYEAQQDKSGLPNDRFSAERPEGSISTLTIQRTEQRDSAMYRCASRTGLAGATDTQYFGPGTRLTVL.

This chain joins TRBV4-1 and TRBJ1-2; TRBD1 matches 8 bases. Trimming at V came to 4 bases and at J to 4 bases, leaving 11 bases not matched to a gene. The CDR3 spans 16 residues. Germline loops: CDR1 MGHRA, CDR2 YSYEKL. CDR3 in DNA: TGCGCCAGCAGCCGAGTCCCCGGGGACAGGTCCTATGGCTACACCTTC. This codes for CASSRVPGDRSYGYTF.

The rearrangement uses TRBV27 and TRBJ2-7; 9 bases map to TRBD1. The trim removed 0 bases at V and 0 bases at J, leaving 3 bases unmatched. The CDR3 has 16 amino acids. In germline, CDR1 is MNHEY, CDR2 SMNVEV (reference sequence). The CDR3 sequence: CASSLSGQGSSYEQYF. CDR3 in DNA: TGTGCCAGCAGTTTATCGGGACAGGGATCCTCCTACGAGCAGTACTTC.

The V gene is TRBV4-1, the J gene TRBJ2-1, with 13 bases identical to TRBD2. This CDR3 is 13 amino acids long. Germline V gene data show CDR1 as MGHRA and CDR2 as YSYEKL. V dropped 4 bases and J dropped 10; count of bases not matched to a gene: 1. This CDR3 is CASSPGLAGEQFF. The CDR3 DNA reads TGCGCCAGCAGCCCGGGACTAGCGGGGGAGCAGTTCTTC.

The chain joins TRBV7-2 to TRBJ1-1; D is undetermined. Germline values: CDR1 SGHTA, CDR2 FQGNSA. CDR3 length equals 12 residues. V was cut by 2 bases and J by 6 bases, with 7 bases left in between. CDR3 region: CASSLQNSEAFF. CDR3 coding DNA: TGTGCCAGCAGCTTACAAAACTCTGAAGCTTTCTTT.

As regards this clone: A junction boundary mismatches the germline segment, possibly from a read error. CDR3 region: CASSVGFVVARAGELVF. The CDR3 DNA reads as TGTGCCAGCAGCGTAGGCTTCGTGGTAGCTAGGGCCGGGGAGCTGGTTTTT. This rearrangement joins TRBV9 to TRBJ2-2; tentatively, D is TRBD2 (5 bases). The CDR3 spans 17 residues. The germline gives CDR1 SGDLS, CDR2 YYNGEE.

The V and J genes are TRBV7-2 and TRBJ2-3; TRBD2 agrees at 10 bases. The length of the CDR3 is 15 residues. V lost 5 bases to trimming and J lost 5 bases; unmatched junction nucleotides: 7. The germline gives CDR1 SGHTA, CDR2 FQGNSA. The DNA for the CDR3 is TGTGCCAGCAGCCCACAAGCGGGGGGGCAAGATACGCAGTATTTT. Translating it yields CASSPQAGGQDTQYF.

This chain joins TRBV7-2 and TRBJ1-1, with D possibly matching TRBD1 (6 bases). The V gene lost 5 bases and the J gene lost 0 bases, with 10 bases spanning the gap. CDR3 size: 14 residues. Germline assignment: CDR1 SGHTA and CDR2 FQGNSA. CDR3 DNA: TGTGCCAGCAGCACCGACAGGCTGAACACTGAAGCTTTCTTT. Encoded protein: CASSTDRLNTEAFF. The whole variable domain, remainder taken from reference TRBV7-2 and TRBJ1-1, is GAGVSQSPSNKVTEKGKDVELRCDPISGHTALYWYRQSLGQGLEFLIYFQGNSAPDKSGLPSDRFSAERTGGSVSTLTIQRTQQEDSAVYLCASSTDRLNTEAFFGQGTRLTVV.

This rearrangement joins TRBV11-2 to TRBJ2-1; D may be TRBD1 (6 bases). CDR1 is SGHAT and CDR2 is FQNNGV in the germline V gene. Trimming removed 4 bases from V and 0 bases from J, with 13 bases in between. The length of the CDR3 is 16 residues. As DNA, the CDR3 is TGTGCCAGCAGCTCCCGAGCGGACAGCTCCTACAATGAGCAGTTCTTC. Protein: CASSSRADSSYNEQFF. The whole variable domain, filled in from reference TRBV11-2 and TRBJ2-1, reads EAGVAQSPRYKIIEKRQSVAFWCNPISGHATLYWYQQILGQGPKLLIQFQNNGVVDDSQLPKDRFSAERLKGVDSTLKIQPAKLEDSAVYLCASSSRADSSYNEQFFGPGTRLTVL.